This T cell receptor beta chain was found in a study of T cells in Graves' hyperthyroidism and ophthalmopathy. Study-level points and caveats: Appearing also in blood were most of the thyroid clonotypes expanded above 0.001. In validation, the model predicted ophthalmopathy. These predictions came a median roughly six months before onset.

The PBMCs were taken from roughly 10 ml of fresh peripheral blood. The CDR3 is made up of 15 amino acids. Germline-derived CDR1 and CDR2 are SNHLY and FYNNEI. Worth noting for this clonotype: Its antigen remains unknown. An end of the junction does not agree with germline; a read error may underlie this.

Amplified TCR beta CDR3 regions derived from RNA transcripts. Researchers ran a first-round RT-PCR on the TCR CDR3 using the HTBI primer set. TCRdb passed the multiplex PCR reads through MiXCR, listing each CDR3 protein once. The top ten clones hold about 9.4% of a sample with hundreds of thousands of distinct CDR3 sequences, 14% of them seen once. The TCR was taken from a woman aged 18-35 years with Graves' hyperthyroidism. Sequencing was done on a sample of blood. The chain combines TRBV2 with TRBJ2-3; D tentatively fits TRBD1 or TRBD2 (5 bases each). CDR3 region: CASSEAGVQGDTRYF. The CDR3 DNA is TGTGCCAGCAGTGAAGCAGGGGTCCAGGGAGATACGCGGTATTTT.